These T cell receptor beta chains were read from a single sample in a study of blood T cell repertoires in COVID-19. The data were produced by immunoSEQ multiplex PCR, yet TCRdb's version contains in-frame clones alone and is incomplete. The top ten clones hold under 15% of a sample with approximately 140,000 clones, 80% of them seen once. The sample was peripheral blood. Receptors were obtained from a man aged 55 to 70 with active or convalescent COVID-19. CDR3s include the opening cysteine and the closing phenylalanine or tryptophan.

TRBJ1-6	TRBV10-3	CAISESEVRNSPLHF
TRBJ1-2	TRBV4-3	CASSHRGGYGYTF
TRBJ2-7	TRBV16	CASSRRTRVSYEQYF
TRBJ2-3	TRBV18	CASSPPSVNTQYF
TRBJ2-7	TRBV7-8	CASSLASSGNYEQYF
TRBJ1-5	TRBV28	CASRGLTGLPQHF
TRBJ1-2	TRBV6-2/TRBV6-3	CASSNLSGGGGYTF
TRBJ1-2	TRBV19	CASSIERMGRGDYGYTF
TRBJ1-3	TRBV7-6	CASSLAAGFGNTIYF
TRBJ2-7	TRBV28	CASSLGQTYEQYF
TRBJ2-2	TRBV10-3	CAISETQASTGELFF
TRBJ1-1	TRBV5-1	CASSSGERSEAFF
TRBJ2-3	TRBV20-1	CSASGALAGTTDTQYF
TRBJ1-2	TRBV28	CASTQDSNYGYTF
TRBJ2-7	TRBV2	CASSVDRSVPHEQYF
TRBJ2-1	TRBV18	CASSPRRGGDEQFF